This T cell receptor beta chain derives from a study of blood T cell repertoires in COVID-19. Study context: Samples of COVID-19 (acute and convalescent) were obtained from the United States, Italy and Spain. The cDNA or gDNA used as material had been derived from T cells, B-cell-depleted T cells, or PBMCs.

The CDR3 consists of 15 residues. V shed 2 bases, J shed 5 bases, and the junction held 7 bases outside the gene matches. CDR1 and CDR2 (germline): SGDLS, YYNGEE. As processed by the authors: Amplification of reference gene primers provided the estimated nucleated cell counts. Sequenced by immunoSEQ multiplex PCR; TCRdb stores in-frame clones only, minus some. The V and J calls and clone size were taken over from that table, and D and trimming were inferred from the DNA. The sample has 150,000 or so clones; more than 85% are singletons. The chain joins TRBV9 to TRBJ1-1; 9 bases fit TRBD1. Sequencing used peripheral blood. This TCR derives from a woman between 70 and 85 years old with acute or convalescent COVID-19. The CDR3 DNA is TGTGCCAGCAGCGTCCAACAGGGGGCCCGGACTGAAGCTTTCTTT. Translated, it gives CASSVQQGARTEAFF.